This T cell receptor beta chain derives from a study of human T cells and chemical hapten exposure. Overall study context: The study enrolled mostly female patients with alopecia areata, totalis or universalis.

This clonotype was seen many times. Its specificity is unknown. Study observations and caveats: PT1 expanded TCR numbers rose with patch test score. Expanded TCRs grouped into significantly more large CDR3 similarity clusters than controls produced.

Regarding time point: patch test 1, 2 weeks after DPC sensitization. The treatment denotes: therapeutic diphenylcyclopropenone sensitization with weekly scalp DPC. TCRdb independently ran MiXCR on the RACE reads; one entry per CDR3 protein. The data hold 75,000 to 100,000 distinct CDR3 sequences, with about 10% observed a single time. V was pared by 6 bases and J by 1 base, with 12 bases between. This CDR3 comprises 13 residues. CDR1 and CDR2 (germline): DFQATT, SNEGSKA (reference sequence). Sequencing used whole blood, obtained in connection with sensitization to the hapten diphenylcyclopropenone (DPC). This chain connects TRBV20-1 to TRBJ1-1; tentative D call: TRBD1 (5 bases). The clonotype comes from a man in his forties with alopecia areata. Some clones in this sample may be carry-over from other donors' samples. CDR3 region: CSAIDSQNTEAFF. The CDR3 DNA follows: TGCAGTGCAATTGACAGTCAGAACACTGAAGCTTTCTTT.